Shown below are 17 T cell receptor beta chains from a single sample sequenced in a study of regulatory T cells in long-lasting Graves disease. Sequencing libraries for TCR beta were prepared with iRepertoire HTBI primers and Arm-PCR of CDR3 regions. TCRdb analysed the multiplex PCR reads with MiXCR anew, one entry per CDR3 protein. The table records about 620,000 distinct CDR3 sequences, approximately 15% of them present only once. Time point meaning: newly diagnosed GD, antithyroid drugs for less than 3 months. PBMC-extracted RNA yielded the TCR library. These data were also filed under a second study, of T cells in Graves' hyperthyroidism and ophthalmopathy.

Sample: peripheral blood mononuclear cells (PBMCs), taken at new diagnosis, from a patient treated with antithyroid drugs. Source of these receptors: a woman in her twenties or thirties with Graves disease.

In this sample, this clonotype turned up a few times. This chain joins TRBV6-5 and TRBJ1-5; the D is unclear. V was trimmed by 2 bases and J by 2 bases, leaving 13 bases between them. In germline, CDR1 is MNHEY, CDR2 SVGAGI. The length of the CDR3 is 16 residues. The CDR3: CASSYGSAWGNQPQHF. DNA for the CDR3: TGTGCCAGCAGTTACGGCTCAGCGTGGGGCAATCAGCCCCAGCATTTT.

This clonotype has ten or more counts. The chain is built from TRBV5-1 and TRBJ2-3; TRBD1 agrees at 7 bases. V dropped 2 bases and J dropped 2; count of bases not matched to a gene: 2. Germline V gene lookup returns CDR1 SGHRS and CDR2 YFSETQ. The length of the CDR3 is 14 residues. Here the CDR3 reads CASSFDRATDTQYF. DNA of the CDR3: TGCGCCAGCAGCTTTGACAGGGCCACAGATACGCAGTATTTT.

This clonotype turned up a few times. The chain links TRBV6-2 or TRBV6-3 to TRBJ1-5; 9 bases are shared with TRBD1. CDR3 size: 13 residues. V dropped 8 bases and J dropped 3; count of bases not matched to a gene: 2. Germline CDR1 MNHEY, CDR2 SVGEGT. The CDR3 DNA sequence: TGTGCCAGCGGACAGGGGAACAATCAGCCCCAGCATTTT. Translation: CASGQGNNQPQHF.

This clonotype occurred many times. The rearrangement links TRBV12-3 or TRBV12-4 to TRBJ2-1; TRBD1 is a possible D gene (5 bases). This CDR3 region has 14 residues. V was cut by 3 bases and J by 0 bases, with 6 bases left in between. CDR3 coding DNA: TGTGCCAGCAGTTTCCAGGGCTCCTACAATGAGCAGTTCTTC. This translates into CASSFQGSYNEQFF.

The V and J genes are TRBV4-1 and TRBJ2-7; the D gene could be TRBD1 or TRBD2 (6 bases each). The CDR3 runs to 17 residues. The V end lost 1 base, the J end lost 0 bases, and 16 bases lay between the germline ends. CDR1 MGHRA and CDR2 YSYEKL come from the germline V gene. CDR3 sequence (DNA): TGCGCCAGCAGCCAAGTTTGGAGGGGGGTAAGCTCCTACGAGCAGTACTTC. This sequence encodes CASSQVWRGVSSYEQYF.

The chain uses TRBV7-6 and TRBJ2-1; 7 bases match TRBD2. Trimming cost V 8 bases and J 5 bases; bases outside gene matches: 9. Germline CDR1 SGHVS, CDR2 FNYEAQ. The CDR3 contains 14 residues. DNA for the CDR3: TGTGCCAGCGCTCGGAGCGGGAACGACAATGAGCAGTTCTTC. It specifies CASARSGNDNEQFF.

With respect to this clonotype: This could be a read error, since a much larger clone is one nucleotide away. CDR3 nucleotides: TGTGCCACCAGCAGAGGCATGAACACTGAAGCTTTCTTT. Translating gives CATSRGMNTEAFF. The V call is TRBV15, the J call TRBJ1-1; no definite D call. Trimming shortened V by 1 base and J by 0 bases, and 3 bases separated the two germline ends. Germline CDR1 and CDR2: LNHNV and YYDKDF (reference sequence). CDR3 length equals 13 residues.

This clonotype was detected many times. The CDR3 region has the DNA TGTGCCACCAGTGACAGGGGGTACGAGCAGTACTTC. This codes for CATSDRGYEQYF. J is TRBJ2-7 and V is TRBV24-1; 7 bases agree with TRBD1. The trim removed 4 bases at V and 4 bases at J, leaving 0 bases unmatched. Germline V gene lookup returns CDR1 KGHDR and CDR2 SFDVKD. This CDR3 spans 12 amino acids.

The CDR3 protein is CATSIAGGGWAQHF. CDR3 nucleotide sequence: TGTGCCACCAGCATAGCGGGGGGGGGTTGGGCCCAGCATTTT. The V gene is TRBV15, the J gene TRBJ1-5; D is perhaps TRBD1 (5 bases). The germline V and J ends were trimmed by 4 bases and 11 bases, with 18 bases remaining between them. The CDR3 has 14 residues. CDR1 LNHNV and CDR2 YYDKDF come from the germline V gene (reference sequence).

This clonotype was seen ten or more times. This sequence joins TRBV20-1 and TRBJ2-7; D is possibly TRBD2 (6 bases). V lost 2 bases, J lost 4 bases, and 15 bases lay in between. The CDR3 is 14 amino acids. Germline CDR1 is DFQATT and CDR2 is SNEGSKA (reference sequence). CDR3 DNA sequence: TGCAGTGCTAGACCTTCGGGGGTCGGATACGAGCAGTACTTC. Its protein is CSARPSGVGYEQYF.

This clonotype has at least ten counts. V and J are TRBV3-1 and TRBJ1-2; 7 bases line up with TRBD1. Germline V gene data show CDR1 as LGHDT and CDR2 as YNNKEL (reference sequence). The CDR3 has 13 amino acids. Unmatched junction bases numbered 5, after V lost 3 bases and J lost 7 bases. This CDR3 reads CASSHGTGVGYTF. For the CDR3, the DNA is TGTGCCAGCAGCCATGGAACAGGGGTTGGCTACACCTTC.

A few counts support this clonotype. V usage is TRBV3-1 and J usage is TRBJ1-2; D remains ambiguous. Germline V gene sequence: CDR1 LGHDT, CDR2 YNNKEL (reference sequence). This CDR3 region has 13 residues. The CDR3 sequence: CAISHGEWLGYTF. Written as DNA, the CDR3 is TGTGCTATCAGCCATGGGGAGTGGCTAGGCTACACCTTC. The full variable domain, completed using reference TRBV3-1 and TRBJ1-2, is DTAVSQTPKYLVTQMGNDKSIKCEQNLGHDTMYWYKQDSKKFLKIMFSYNNKELIINETVPNRFSPKSPDKAHLNLHINSLELGDSAVYFCAISHGEWLGYTFGSGTRLTVV.

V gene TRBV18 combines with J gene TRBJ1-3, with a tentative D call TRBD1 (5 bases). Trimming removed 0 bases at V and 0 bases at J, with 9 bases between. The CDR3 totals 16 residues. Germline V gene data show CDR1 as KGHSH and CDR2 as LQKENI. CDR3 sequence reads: CASSPPNRPSGNTIYF. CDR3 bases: TGTGCCAGCTCACCACCAAACAGGCCCTCTGGAAACACCATATATTTT.

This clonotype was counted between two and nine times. In nucleotides, the CDR3 is TGTGCCTGGAGTGTGGGGACTTTTGTTACTGAAGCTTTCTTT. Translation gives CAWSVGTFVTEAFF. The chain couples TRBV30 to TRBJ1-1; weak D call: TRBD1 (5 bases). The V gene lost 0 bases and the J gene lost 5 bases, with 13 bases spanning the gap. The germline V gene encodes CDR1 GTSNPN and CDR2 SVGIG (reference sequence). The CDR3 consists of 14 residues.

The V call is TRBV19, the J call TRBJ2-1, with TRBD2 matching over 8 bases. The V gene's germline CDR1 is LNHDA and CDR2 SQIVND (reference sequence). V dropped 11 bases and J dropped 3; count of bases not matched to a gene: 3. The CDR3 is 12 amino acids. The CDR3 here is CAAGTSYNEQFF. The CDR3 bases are TGTGCCGCCGGGACTAGCTACAATGAGCAGTTCTTC.

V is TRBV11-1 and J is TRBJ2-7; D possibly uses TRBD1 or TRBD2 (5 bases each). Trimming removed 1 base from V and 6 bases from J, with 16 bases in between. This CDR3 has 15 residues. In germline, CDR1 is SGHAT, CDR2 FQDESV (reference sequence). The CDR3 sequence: CASSLVGGRAFEQYF. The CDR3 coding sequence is TGTGCCAGCAGCTTAGTAGGAGGCAGGGCGTTCGAGCAGTACTTC.

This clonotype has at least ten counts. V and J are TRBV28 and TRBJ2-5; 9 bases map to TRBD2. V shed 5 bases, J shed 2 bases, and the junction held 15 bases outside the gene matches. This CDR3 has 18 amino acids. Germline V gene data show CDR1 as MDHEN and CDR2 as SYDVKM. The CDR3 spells CASSPDGVAGGIQETQYF. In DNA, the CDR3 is TGTGCCAGCAGTCCCGACGGAGTTGCGGGAGGGATTCAAGAGACCCAGTACTTC.